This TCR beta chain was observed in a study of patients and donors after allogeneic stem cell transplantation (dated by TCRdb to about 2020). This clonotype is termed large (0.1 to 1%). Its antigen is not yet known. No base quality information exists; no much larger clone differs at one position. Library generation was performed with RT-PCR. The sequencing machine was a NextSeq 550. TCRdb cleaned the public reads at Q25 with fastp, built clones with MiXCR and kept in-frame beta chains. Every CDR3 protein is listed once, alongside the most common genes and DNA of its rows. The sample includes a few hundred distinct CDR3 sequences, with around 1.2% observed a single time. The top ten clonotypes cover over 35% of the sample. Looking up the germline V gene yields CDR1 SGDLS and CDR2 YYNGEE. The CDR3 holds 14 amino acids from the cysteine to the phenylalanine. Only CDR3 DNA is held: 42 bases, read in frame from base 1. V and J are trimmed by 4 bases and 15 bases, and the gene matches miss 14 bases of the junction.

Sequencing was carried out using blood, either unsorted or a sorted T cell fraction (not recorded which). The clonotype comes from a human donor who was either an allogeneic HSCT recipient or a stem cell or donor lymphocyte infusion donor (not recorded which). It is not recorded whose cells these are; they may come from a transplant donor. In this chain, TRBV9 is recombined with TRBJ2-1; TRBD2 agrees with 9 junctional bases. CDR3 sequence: CASSPYLGGGAGFF. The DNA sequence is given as TGTGCCAGCAGCCCCTATTTGGGCGGGGGGGCTGGGTTCTTC.